The 15 T cell receptor beta chains below were found in one sample sequenced in a study of control samples from healthy donors and cancer patients. Libraries were prepared by immunoSEQ multiplex PCR; TCRdb keeps only in-frame clonotypes and omits some of them. The sample gives 110,000 to 150,000 clones, 89% of which show up once; roughly 5% is in the top ten. The sample taken for sequencing was blood. These receptors came from a man aged 25-40 years in good health.

V usage is TRBV24-1 and J usage is TRBJ2-3; 10 positions match TRBD2. Germline values: CDR1 KGHDR, CDR2 SFDVKD. The V segment lost 4 bases and the J segment 4 bases; nucleotides outside the gene matches: 19. The CDR3 extends over 20 amino acids. The CDR3 here is CATSDMKPILAGELPDTQYF. In nucleotides, the CDR3 is TGTGCCACCAGTGACATGAAGCCGATCCTAGCGGGAGAGTTACCAGATACGCAGTATTTT.

The chain recombines TRBV21-1 with TRBJ1-3. TRBV21-1 corresponds to a pseudogene. The CDR3 has 14 residues. DNA for the CDR3: TGTGCCAGCTCGAACCGGGACTCTGGAAACACCATATATTTT. This codes for CASSNRDSGNTIYF.

CDR3 region: CASVWTGGTEAFF. As DNA, the CDR3 is TGTGCCAGCGTCTGGACTGGGGGCACTGAAGCTTTCTTT. The chain recombines TRBV6-5 with TRBJ1-1, with D tentatively TRBD1 (5 bases). Trimming stripped 8 bases from V and 4 bases from J, with 14 bases between. The CDR3 covers 13 residues. CDR1 MNHEY and CDR2 SVGAGI come from the germline V gene.

The rearrangement joins TRBV14 to TRBJ2-5; TRBD1 matches at 7 bases. The germline V gene encodes CDR1 SGHDN and CDR2 FVKESK. J gave up 1 base and V 1 base, and 3 bases lay outside the gene matches. The CDR3 runs 15 residues. The CDR3 protein is CASSQVRTGQETQYF. CDR3 bases: TGTGCCAGCAGCCAAGTTCGGACAGGCCAAGAGACCCAGTACTTC.

The rearrangement uses TRBV5-1 and TRBJ1-2; 10 bases agree with TRBD1. Germline loops: CDR1 SGHRS, CDR2 YFSETQ. This CDR3 has 15 residues. With 2 bases clipped from V and 8 bases from J, the junction kept 9 bases outside the gene matches. The CDR3 DNA follows: TGCGCCAGCAGCTTCGACCGGGACAGGGGTGGCGGCTACACCTTC. This codes for CASSFDRDRGGGYTF.

The J gene is TRBJ2-1, the V gene TRBV30, with TRBD2 matching over 8 bases. V shed 4 bases, J shed 1 base, and the junction held 18 bases outside the gene matches. The CDR3 totals 19 residues. The germline V gene encodes CDR1 GTSNPN and CDR2 SVGIG (reference sequence). The CDR3 loop is CAWTRRAGGQSTSYNEQFF. Here the CDR3 DNA reads TGTGCCTGGACCCGCCGGGCGGGAGGCCAATCTACGTCCTACAATGAGCAGTTCTTC.

V is TRBV5-1 and J is TRBJ2-7, with D perhaps matching TRBD2 (7 bases). With 0 bases removed from V and 5 bases from J, the gap between germline ends came to 21 bases. Germline CDR1 is SGHRS and CDR2 is YFSETQ. The CDR3 consists of 17 residues. CDR3 sequence (DNA): TGCGCCAGCAGCTTGGCCGGCATGGGGGGGCCTTTCAACGAGCAGTACTTC. Protein: CASSLAGMGGPFNEQYF.

This clone showed up just a few times. CDR3 protein: CSVLGQESTDTQYF. CDR3 DNA sequence: TGCAGCGTTCTTGGACAGGAAAGCACAGATACGCAGTATTTT. The chain is built from TRBV29-1 and TRBJ2-3; 7 bases agree with TRBD1. Germline CDR1 reads SQVTM; CDR2 reads ANQGSEA. V was pared by 5 bases and J by 0 bases, with 5 bases of the junction left unmatched. The CDR3 contains 14 residues.

The gene calls are TRBV4-3 and TRBJ2-1; 16 bases match TRBD2. With V trimmed by 5 bases and J by 8 bases, 6 bases remained unmatched. Germline lookup yields CDR1 LGHNA and CDR2 YSLEER. The CDR3 covers 16 residues. The CDR3 is CASSSGTSGRADEQFF. The CDR3 DNA follows: TGCGCCAGCAGCTCCGGGACTAGCGGGAGGGCGGATGAGCAGTTCTTC.

In this sample, this clone turned up a few times. The gene calls are TRBV7-9 and TRBJ1-2; unclear D gene. The germline V gene has CDR1 SEHNR and CDR2 FQNEAQ (reference sequence). The CDR3 has 14 amino acids. Trimming left V 2 bases short and J 8 bases short, with 15 bases between. For the CDR3, the DNA is TGTGCCAGCAGCTTAATTGTGGGTTCGACGGGCTACACCTTC. Its translation: CASSLIVGSTGYTF.

The chain couples TRBV18 to TRBJ1-1, with D uncertain. This CDR3 has 13 amino acids. Germline V gene lookup returns CDR1 KGHSH and CDR2 LQKENI. The V end was cut by 3 bases, the J end by 3 bases, with 8 bases between. CDR3 residues: CASSPNGDTEAFF. CDR3 nucleotide sequence: TGTGCCAGCTCACCGAATGGTGACACTGAAGCTTTCTTT.

V gene TRBV7-8 combines with J gene TRBJ1-5, with D perhaps TRBD1 (5 bases). V was pared by 5 bases and J by 6 bases, with 20 bases between. The germline V gene encodes CDR1 SGHVS and CDR2 FQNEAQ. The CDR3 covers 16 residues. The CDR3 spells CASSDRRGRVRQPQHF. CDR3 bases: TGTGCCAGCAGCGATCGGAGGGGCAGGGTACGTCAGCCCCAGCATTTT.

The rearrangement uses TRBV2 and TRBJ2-1; D possibly corresponds to TRBD2 (5 bases). CDR3 length: 14 amino acids. Germline values: CDR1 SNHLY, CDR2 FYNNEI. V gave up 3 bases and J gave up 8 bases, with 14 bases separating them. In DNA, the CDR3 is TGTGCCAGCAGTGAGCGGGCTATTATAGATGAGCAGTTCTTC. As protein: CASSERAIIDEQFF.

The chain uses TRBV2 and TRBJ2-3; 8 bases map to TRBD2. CDR3 length: 13 amino acids. Germline values: CDR1 SNHLY, CDR2 FYNNEI. The CDR3 coding sequence is TGTGCTTCGTCCCGGGGGGGCGTGGATACGCAGTATTTT. The encoded protein is CASSRGGVDTQYF.

The genes are TRBV6-5 and TRBJ1-5; maybe TRBD1 (5 bases). Germline-derived CDR1 and CDR2 are MNHEY and SVGAGI. This CDR3 contains 13 residues. V was shortened by 5 bases and J by 4 bases, with 9 bases between the two germline ends. CDR3 amino acids: CASSMGGNQPQHF. CDR3 bases: TGTGCCAGCAGTATGGGGGGAAATCAGCCCCAGCATTTT.